Sequencing of this TCR beta chain was carried out in a study of CXCR3-negative and CXCR3-positive naive CD8 T cells. General study points: Memory cells differed in TRBV-TRBJ usage, but naive CXCR3-negative and CXCR3-positive cells had similar usage. Once cells were cryopreserved, CXCR3 expression went down partly, and most assays used fresh PBMCs.

Concerning this clonotype: Its target is not known.

Carrying UMI labels, the TRB cDNA libraries were prepared through 5' RACE. TCRdb reprocessed the 5' RACE reads and keeps a single row for each CDR3 protein, giving no DNA. The sample has around 140,000 distinct CDR3 sequences. CDR1 and CDR2 from the germline V gene are SGDLS and YYNGEE. The CDR3 length is 14 residues. Definition of naive CD8+ T cells rested on a CD45RO-CCR7+CD27+CD95- profile. The chain couples TRBV9 to TRBJ2-1; the D gene TCRdb calls, TRBD2, cannot be checked with no DNA. Sample: naive CXCR3- CD8+ T cells from blood. Subset reported: CD45RO-CCR7+CD27+CD95- naive CD8+ T cells lacking CXCR3 (TNR3-). This sequence was found in a human donor in good health. Some clones in this sample may be carry-over from other donors' samples. The CDR3 spells CASSVGRLPFPQFF.